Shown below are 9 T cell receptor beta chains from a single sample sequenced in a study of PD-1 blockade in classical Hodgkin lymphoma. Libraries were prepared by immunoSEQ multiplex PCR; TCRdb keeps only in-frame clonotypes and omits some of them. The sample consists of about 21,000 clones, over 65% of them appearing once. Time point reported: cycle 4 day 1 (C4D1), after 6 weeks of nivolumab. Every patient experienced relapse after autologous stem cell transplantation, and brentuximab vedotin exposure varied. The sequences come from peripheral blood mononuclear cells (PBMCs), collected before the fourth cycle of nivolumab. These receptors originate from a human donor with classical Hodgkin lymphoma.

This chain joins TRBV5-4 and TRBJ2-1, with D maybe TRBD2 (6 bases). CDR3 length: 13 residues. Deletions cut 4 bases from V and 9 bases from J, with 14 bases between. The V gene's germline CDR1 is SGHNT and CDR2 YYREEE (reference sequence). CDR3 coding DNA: TGTGCCAGCAGCCGTATACTAGCTCTTGAGCAGTTCTTC. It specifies CASSRILALEQFF.

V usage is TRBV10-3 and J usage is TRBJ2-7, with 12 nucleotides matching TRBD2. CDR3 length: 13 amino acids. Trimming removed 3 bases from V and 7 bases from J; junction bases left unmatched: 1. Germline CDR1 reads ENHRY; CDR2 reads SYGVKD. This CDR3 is CAISDLAGGEQYF. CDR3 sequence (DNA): TGTGCCATCAGTGATCTAGCGGGAGGGGAGCAGTACTTC.

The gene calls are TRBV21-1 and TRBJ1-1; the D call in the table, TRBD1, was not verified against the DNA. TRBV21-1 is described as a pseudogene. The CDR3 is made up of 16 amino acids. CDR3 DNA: TGTGCCAGCAGCATTGCGGGACAGTCCTTCAACACTGAAGCTTTCTTT. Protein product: CASSIAGQSFNTEAFF.

CDR3 sequence reads: CASTRELAGLTGELFF. In nucleotides, the CDR3 is TGCGCCAGCACCAGGGAACTAGCGGGACTCACCGGGGAGCTGTTTTTT. The J gene is TRBJ2-2, the V gene TRBV4-1; 10 positions agree with TRBD2. The CDR3 is made up of 16 amino acids. The J segment lost 4 bases and the V segment lost 7 bases, leaving 9 bases of the junction unmatched. Germline V gene data show CDR1 as MGHRA and CDR2 as YSYEKL.

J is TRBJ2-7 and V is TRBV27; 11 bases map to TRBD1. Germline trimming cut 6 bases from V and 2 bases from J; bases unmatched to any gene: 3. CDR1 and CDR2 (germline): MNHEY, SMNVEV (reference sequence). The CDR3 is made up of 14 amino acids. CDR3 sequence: CASRGTGGPYEQYF. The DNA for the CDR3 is TGTGCCAGCAGGGGGACAGGGGGGCCCTACGAGCAGTACTTC.

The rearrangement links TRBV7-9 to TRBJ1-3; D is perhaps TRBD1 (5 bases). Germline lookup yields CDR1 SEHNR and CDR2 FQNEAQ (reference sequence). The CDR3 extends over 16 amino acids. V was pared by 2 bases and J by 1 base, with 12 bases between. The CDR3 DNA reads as TGTGCCAGCAGCTTAAATCAGGGAGGGTCTGGAAACACCATATATTTT. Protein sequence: CASSLNQGGSGNTIYF.

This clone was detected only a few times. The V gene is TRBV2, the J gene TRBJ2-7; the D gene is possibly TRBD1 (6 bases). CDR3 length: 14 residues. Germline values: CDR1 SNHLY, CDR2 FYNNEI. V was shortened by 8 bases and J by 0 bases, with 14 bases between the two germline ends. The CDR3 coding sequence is TGTGCCAGCCGCTCCGGGACACACTCCTACGAGCAGTACTTC. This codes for CASRSGTHSYEQYF.

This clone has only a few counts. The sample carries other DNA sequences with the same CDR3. The CDR3 region has the DNA TGTGCCAGCAGTGTCGGCCGTACGAACACTGAAGCTTTCTTT. As protein: CASSVGRTNTEAFF. The chain recombines TRBV2 with TRBJ1-1; D not resolved. Trimming took 4 bases from V and 1 from J, leaving 10 bases between them. This CDR3 is built from 14 residues. Germline V gene sequence: CDR1 SNHLY, CDR2 FYNNEI.

The CDR3 protein is CASREDRETSEQYF. For the CDR3, the DNA is TGTGCCAGCAGGGAAGACAGGGAGACCAGCGAGCAGTACTTC. J is TRBJ2-7 and V is TRBV7-6, with 7 bases fitting TRBD1. CDR1 SGHVS and CDR2 FNYEAQ come from the germline V gene. This CDR3 is built from 14 residues. V was clipped by 6 bases and J by 6 bases; unmatched bases: 11. Combining the CDR3 with reference TRBV7-6 and TRBJ2-7 gives the whole variable domain GAGVSQSPRYKVTKRGQDVALRCDPISGHVSLYWYRQALGQGPEFLTYFNYEAQQDKSGLPNDRFSAERPEGSISTLTIQRTEQRDSAMYRCASREDRETSEQYFGPGTRLTVT.